Below, 15 T cell receptor beta chains from the same sample are listed, as sequenced in a study of patients and donors after allogeneic stem cell transplantation. One entry per CDR3 protein results from TCRdb running MiXCR on the RT-PCR reads. Here the sample spans more than 850,000 distinct CDR3 sequences, 15% to 20% being singletons. Sequenced sample: blood, either unsorted or a sorted T cell fraction (not recorded which). Receptor source: a human donor who was either an allogeneic HSCT recipient or a stem cell or donor lymphocyte infusion donor (not recorded which). It is not recorded whose cells these are; they may come from a transplant donor.

This clonotype has a handful of counts. CDR3: CASSHYFSGPEQYF. The CDR3 DNA reads TGTGCCAGCAGCCATTACTTTAGCGGGCCCGAGCAGTACTTC. The gene calls are TRBV7-2 and TRBJ2-7, with 7 bases lining up with TRBD2. CDR1 and CDR2 from the germline V gene are SGHTA and FQGNSA. The V gene end was trimmed by 5 bases and the J gene end by 6 bases; junction bases not matched to a gene: 10. This CDR3 contains 14 residues.

The gene calls are TRBV20-1 and TRBJ2-2, with D maybe TRBD2 (5 bases). Trimming removed 1 base from V and 5 bases from J, with 8 bases in between. The CDR3 sequence is 13 residues long. CDR1 is DFQATT, CDR2 SNEGSKA, per germline (reference sequence). In DNA, the CDR3 is TGCAGTGCTAGAGCGCGGGTAACCGGGGAGCTGTTTTTT. It is translated as CSARARVTGELFF.

The chain recombines TRBV12-3 or TRBV12-4 with TRBJ2-3; 12 bases fit TRBD2. The CDR3 runs 16 residues. V lost 6 bases, J lost 5 bases, and 9 bases stayed unmatched. The CDR3 nucleotides read TGTGCCAGCAGATCAGGGACTAGCGGGTTTCAAGATACGCAGTATTTT. Translation: CASRSGTSGFQDTQYF.

This sequence joins TRBV5-1 and TRBJ1-1, with 7 bases aligning to TRBD1. Germline CDR1 SGHRS, CDR2 YFSETQ. V lost 0 bases to trimming and J lost 6 bases; unmatched junction nucleotides: 8. CDR3 size: 15 residues. CDR3 nucleotides: TGCGCCAGCAGCTTGGTTTCCGGGACAGTCTCTGAAGCTTTCTTT. Translated, it gives CASSLVSGTVSEAFF.

This clonotype has only a few counts. This sequence joins TRBV5-5 and TRBJ1-6; D is uncertain. Germline V gene data show CDR1 as SGHKS and CDR2 as YYEKEE (reference sequence). V lost 0 bases and J lost 15, with 10 bases in between. CDR3 size: 12 residues. As DNA, the CDR3 is TGTGCCAGCAGCTTGGACACGTGGAACCTCCACTTT. This gives the protein CASSLDTWNLHF. The full variable domain, in which reference TRBV5-5 and TRBJ1-6 provide the parts outside the CDR3, is DAGVTQSPTHLIKTRGQQVTLRCSPISGHKSVSWYQQVLGQGPQFIFQYYEKEERGRGNFPDRFSARQFPNYSSELNVNALLLGDSALYLCASSLDTWNLHFGNGTRLTVT.

This clonotype was seen at least ten times. The chain uses TRBV9 and TRBJ2-2, with TRBD2 as a possible D gene (5 bases). The CDR3 is made up of 14 amino acids. Trimming stripped 0 bases from V and 5 bases from J, with 8 bases between. From germline, CDR1 is SGDLS and CDR2 YYNGEE. CDR3 sequence: CASSVVGDTGELFF. CDR3 sequence (DNA): TGTGCCAGCAGCGTAGTCGGGGATACCGGGGAGCTGTTTTTT.

CDR3 sequence: CASSTILGGGLEPQHF. The CDR3 DNA is TGTGCCAGCAGTACCATCTTGGGGGGCGGGCTCGAGCCCCAGCATTTT. The gene calls are TRBV12-3 or TRBV12-4 and TRBJ1-5; D is perhaps TRBD1 (6 bases). V gave up 5 bases and J gave up 8 bases, with 22 bases separating them. The CDR3 consists of 16 residues.

This clonotype came up a few times. The J gene is TRBJ2-3, the V gene TRBV5-1; D may be TRBD1 (5 bases). The CDR3 has 14 amino acids. V was shortened by 4 bases and J by 6 bases, with 15 bases between the two germline ends. Germline CDR1 reads SGHRS; CDR2 reads YFSETQ. The chain's CDR3 is CASSAGQGRDTQYF. The CDR3 DNA sequence: TGCGCCAGCAGCGCAGGTCAGGGTCGGGATACGCAGTATTTT.

This clonotype was counted between two and nine times. The chain carries TRBV29-1 and TRBJ1-1; the D gene is possibly TRBD1 (6 bases). The CDR3 sequence is 16 residues long. Germline values: CDR1 SQVTM, CDR2 ANQGSEA. Trimming took off 0 bases at V and 1 base at J, with 15 bases between the two ends. In nucleotides, the CDR3 is TGCAGCGTTGAAGAGTCGAAGGGGGGGACGAACACTGAAGCTTTCTTT. It translates to CSVEESKGGTNTEAFF.

The chain employs TRBV6-1 and TRBJ2-2, with D possibly being TRBD1 or TRBD2 (5 bases each). V lost 0 bases, J lost 3 bases, and 11 bases lay in between. Germline V gene sequence: CDR1 MNHNS, CDR2 SASEGT. The CDR3 is 16 residues long. CDR3 DNA: TGTGCCAGCAGTGAAGCTTTGGGGGTTGACACCGGGGAGCTGTTTTTT. It specifies CASSEALGVDTGELFF.

This clonotype was detected many times. The CDR3 DNA follows: TGTGCCAGCAGTTCTAGCCCTAGCACAGATACGCAGTATTTT. Amino acids: CASSSSPSTDTQYF. V and J are TRBV2 and TRBJ2-3; D possibly corresponds to TRBD2 (5 bases). The length of the CDR3 is 14 residues. V was shortened by 5 bases and J by 0 bases, with 9 bases between the two germline ends. Germline V gene data show CDR1 as SNHLY and CDR2 as FYNNEI.

V and J are TRBV10-3 and TRBJ2-7; tentative D call: TRBD2 (7 bases). The CDR3 extends over 14 amino acids. Germline V CDR1 and CDR2: ENHRY, SYGVKD. Between the trimmed V and J ends, which lost 7 bases and 4 bases, there was a span of 17 bases. The CDR3 loop is CAINPKGGQYEQYF. The CDR3 DNA sequence: TGTGCCATCAATCCAAAGGGGGGGCAATACGAGCAGTACTTC.

This clonotype was recorded many times. This chain joins TRBV5-1 and TRBJ2-1; 10 bases line up with TRBD2. After removal of 5 bases from V and 7 bases from J, the junction contained 9 bases not matched to a gene. Germline CDR1 is SGHRS and CDR2 is YFSETQ. This CDR3 has 15 residues. The CDR3 protein is CASSQAGGPGNEQFF. CDR3 nucleotide sequence: TGCGCCAGCAGTCAAGCGGGGGGGCCTGGTAATGAGCAGTTCTTC. Drawing the rest from reference TRBV5-1 and TRBJ2-1, the complete variable domain is KAGVTQTPRYLIKTRGQQVTLSCSPISGHRSVSWYQQTPGQGLQFLFEYFSETQRNKGNFPGRFSGRQFSNSRSEMNVSTLELGDSALYLCASSQAGGPGNEQFFGPGTRLTVL.

This sequence joins TRBV4-3 and TRBJ1-6; TRBD1 is a possible D gene (6 bases). The CDR3 has 17 residues. Germline V lookup: CDR1 LGHNA, CDR2 YSLEER. V was cut by 2 bases and J by 5 bases, with 16 bases left in between. The CDR3 DNA reads TGCGCCAGCAGCCAACATGACAGGATTTTGGATAATTCACCCCTCCACTTT. The encoded protein is CASSQHDRILDNSPLHF.

This sequence joins TRBV6-2 or TRBV6-3 and TRBJ2-4, with D perhaps matching TRBD2 (7 bases). Trimming took 2 bases from V and 0 from J, leaving 23 bases between them. Germline V CDR1 and CDR2: MNHEY, SVGEGT. The CDR3 totals 20 residues. In nucleotides, the CDR3 is TGTGCCAGCAGTTACCTCCCGGGGACACGGGGGAGGGTAGCCAAAAACATTCAGTACTTC. Its translation is CASSYLPGTRGRVAKNIQYF.